The clone carrying this TCR beta chain was recorded at least ten times. The sample belongs to a study of T cells in Graves' hyperthyroidism and ophthalmopathy. Amplification targeted TCR beta CDR3 regions from RNA transcripts. First-round RT-PCR of the TCR CDR3 relied on the HTBI primer set. A single record per CDR3 protein comes from TCRdb applying MiXCR to the multiplex PCR reads. Here the sample spans about 550,000 distinct CDR3 sequences, roughly 20% being singletons. Per the germline V gene, CDR1 is SNHLY and CDR2 is FYNNEI. The CDR3 runs 15 residues. Trimming removed 4 bases at V and 5 bases at J, with 18 bases between. Diagnostic decisions used clinical symptoms, serum thyroxine and TRAb, thyroid ultrasound and orbital computed tomography. PBMCs were obtained from about 9.9 ml fresh peripheral blood.

This sequence joins TRBV2 and TRBJ2-7; possible D gene TRBD1, 5 bases. This clonotype originated in a man aged 18 to 30 with Graves' hyperthyroidism. Sequencing input: blood. The chain's CDR3 is CASSAGSTIYHEQYF. Here the CDR3 DNA reads TGTGCCAGCAGTGCAGGGTCTACAATCTACCACGAGCAGTACTTC.